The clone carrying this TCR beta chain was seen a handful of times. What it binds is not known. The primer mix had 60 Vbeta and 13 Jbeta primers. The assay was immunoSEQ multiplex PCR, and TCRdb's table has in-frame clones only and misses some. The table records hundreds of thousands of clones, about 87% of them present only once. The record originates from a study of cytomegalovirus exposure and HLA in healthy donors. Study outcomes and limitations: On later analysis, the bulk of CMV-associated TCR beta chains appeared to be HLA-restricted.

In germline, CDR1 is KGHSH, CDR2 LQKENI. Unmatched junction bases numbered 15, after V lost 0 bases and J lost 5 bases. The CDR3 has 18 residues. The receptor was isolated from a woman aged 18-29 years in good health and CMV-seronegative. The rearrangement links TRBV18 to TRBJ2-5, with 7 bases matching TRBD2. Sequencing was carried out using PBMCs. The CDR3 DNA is TGTGCCAGCTCACCACCATCTGGGGGGGGAGGCCAATCGGAGACCCAGTACTTC. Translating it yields CASSPPSGGGGQSETQYF.